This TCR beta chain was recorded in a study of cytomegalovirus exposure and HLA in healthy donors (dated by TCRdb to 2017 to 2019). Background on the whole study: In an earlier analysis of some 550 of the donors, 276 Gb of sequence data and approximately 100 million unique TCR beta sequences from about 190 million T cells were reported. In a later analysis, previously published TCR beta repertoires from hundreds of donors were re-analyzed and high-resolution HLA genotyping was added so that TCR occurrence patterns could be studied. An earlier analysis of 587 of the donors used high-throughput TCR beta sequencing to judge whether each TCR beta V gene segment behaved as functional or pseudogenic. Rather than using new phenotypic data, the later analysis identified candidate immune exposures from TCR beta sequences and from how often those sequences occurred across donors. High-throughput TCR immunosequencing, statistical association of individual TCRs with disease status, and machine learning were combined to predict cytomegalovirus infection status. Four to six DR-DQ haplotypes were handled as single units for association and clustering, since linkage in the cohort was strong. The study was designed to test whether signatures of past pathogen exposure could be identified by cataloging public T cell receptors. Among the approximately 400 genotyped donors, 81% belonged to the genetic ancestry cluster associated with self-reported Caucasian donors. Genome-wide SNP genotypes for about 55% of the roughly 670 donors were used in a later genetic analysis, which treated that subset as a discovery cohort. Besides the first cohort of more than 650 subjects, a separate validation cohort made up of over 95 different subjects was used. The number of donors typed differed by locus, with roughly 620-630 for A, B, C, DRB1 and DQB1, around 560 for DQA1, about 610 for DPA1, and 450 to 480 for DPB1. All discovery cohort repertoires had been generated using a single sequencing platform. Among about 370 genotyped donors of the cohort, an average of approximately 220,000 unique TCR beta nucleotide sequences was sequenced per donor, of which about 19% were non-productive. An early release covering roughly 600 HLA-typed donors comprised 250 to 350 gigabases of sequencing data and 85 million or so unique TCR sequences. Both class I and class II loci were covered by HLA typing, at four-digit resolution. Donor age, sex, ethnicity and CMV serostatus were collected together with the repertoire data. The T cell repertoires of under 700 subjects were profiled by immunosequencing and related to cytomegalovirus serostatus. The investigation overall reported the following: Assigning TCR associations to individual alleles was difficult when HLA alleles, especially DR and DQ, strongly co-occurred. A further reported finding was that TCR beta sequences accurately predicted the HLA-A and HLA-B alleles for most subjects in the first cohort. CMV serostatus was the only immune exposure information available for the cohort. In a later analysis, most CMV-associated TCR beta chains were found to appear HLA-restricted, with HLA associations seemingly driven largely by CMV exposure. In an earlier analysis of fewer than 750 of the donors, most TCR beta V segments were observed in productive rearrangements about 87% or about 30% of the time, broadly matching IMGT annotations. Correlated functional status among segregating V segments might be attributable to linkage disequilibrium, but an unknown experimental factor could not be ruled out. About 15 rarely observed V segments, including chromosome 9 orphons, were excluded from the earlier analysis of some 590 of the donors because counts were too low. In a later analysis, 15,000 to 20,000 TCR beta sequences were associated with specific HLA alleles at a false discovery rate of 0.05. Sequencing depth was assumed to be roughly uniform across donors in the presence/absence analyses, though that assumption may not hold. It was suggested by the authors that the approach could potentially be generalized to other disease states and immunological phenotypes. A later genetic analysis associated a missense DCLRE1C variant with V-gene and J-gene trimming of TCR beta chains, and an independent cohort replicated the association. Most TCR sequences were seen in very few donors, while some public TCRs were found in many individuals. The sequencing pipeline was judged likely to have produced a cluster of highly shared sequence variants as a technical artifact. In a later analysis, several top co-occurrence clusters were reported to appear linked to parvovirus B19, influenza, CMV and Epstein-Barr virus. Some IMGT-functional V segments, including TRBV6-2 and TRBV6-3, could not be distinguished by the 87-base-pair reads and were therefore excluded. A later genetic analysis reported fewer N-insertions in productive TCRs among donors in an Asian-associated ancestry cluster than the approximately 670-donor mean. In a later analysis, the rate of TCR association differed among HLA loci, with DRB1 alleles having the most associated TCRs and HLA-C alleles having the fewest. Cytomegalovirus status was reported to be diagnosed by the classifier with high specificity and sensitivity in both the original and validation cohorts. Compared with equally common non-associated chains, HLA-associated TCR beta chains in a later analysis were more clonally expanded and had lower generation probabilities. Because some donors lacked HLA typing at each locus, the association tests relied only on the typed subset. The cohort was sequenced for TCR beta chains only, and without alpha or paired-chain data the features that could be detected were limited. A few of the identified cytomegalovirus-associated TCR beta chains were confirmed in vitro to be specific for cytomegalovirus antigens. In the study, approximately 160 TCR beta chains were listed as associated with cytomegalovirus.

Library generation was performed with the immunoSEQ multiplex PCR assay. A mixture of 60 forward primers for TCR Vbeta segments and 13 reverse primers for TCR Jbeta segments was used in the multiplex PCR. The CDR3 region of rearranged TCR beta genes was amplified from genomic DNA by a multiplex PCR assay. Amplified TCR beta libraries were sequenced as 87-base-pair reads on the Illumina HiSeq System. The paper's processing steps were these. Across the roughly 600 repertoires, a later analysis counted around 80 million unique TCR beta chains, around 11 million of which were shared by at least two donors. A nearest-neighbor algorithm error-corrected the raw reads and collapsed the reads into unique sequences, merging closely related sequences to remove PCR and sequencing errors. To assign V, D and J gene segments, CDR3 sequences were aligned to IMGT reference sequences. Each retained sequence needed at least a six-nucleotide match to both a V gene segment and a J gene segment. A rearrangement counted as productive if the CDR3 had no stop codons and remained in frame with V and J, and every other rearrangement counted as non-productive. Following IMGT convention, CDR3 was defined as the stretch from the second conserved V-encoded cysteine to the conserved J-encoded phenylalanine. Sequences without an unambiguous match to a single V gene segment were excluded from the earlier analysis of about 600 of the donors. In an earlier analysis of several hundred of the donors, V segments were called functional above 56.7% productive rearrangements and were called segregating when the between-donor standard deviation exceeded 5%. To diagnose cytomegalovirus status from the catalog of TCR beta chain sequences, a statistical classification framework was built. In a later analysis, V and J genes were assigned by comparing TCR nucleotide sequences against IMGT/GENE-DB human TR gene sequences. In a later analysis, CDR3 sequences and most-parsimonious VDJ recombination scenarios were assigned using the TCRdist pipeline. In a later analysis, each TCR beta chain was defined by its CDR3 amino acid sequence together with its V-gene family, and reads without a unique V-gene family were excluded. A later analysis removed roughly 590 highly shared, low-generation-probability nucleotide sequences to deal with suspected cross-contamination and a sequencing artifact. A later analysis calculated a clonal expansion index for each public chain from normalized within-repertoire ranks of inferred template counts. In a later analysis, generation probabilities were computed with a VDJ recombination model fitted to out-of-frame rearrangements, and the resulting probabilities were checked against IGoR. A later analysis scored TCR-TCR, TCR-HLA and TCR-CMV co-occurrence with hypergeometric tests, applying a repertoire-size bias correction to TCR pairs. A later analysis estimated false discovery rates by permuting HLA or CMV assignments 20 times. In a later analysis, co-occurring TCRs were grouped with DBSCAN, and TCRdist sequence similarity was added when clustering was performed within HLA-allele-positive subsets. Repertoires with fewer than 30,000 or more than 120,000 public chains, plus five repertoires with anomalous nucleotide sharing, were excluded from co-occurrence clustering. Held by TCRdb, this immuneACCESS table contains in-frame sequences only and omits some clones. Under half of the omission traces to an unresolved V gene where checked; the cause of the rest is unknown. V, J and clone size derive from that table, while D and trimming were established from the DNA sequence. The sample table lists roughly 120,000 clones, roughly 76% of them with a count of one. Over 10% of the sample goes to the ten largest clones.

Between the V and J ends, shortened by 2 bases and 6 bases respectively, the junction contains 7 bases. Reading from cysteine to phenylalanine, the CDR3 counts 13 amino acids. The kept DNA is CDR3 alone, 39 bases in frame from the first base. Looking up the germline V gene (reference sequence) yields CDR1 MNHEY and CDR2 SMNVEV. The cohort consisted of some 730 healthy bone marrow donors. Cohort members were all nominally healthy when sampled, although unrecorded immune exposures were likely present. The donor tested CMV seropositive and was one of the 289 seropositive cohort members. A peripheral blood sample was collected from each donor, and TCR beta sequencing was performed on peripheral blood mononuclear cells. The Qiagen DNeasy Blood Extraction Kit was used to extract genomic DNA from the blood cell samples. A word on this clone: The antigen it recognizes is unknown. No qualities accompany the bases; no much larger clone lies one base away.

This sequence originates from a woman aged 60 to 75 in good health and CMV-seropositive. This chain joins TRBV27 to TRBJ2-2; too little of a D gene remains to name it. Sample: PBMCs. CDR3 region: CASSLMASGELFF. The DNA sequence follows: TGTGCCAGCAGTTTAATGGCTTCCGGGGAGCTGTTTTTT.